This TCR beta chain was found in a study of synovial regulatory T cells in juvenile arthritis. Study-wide context: Three patients were therapy-naive; several received methotrexate alone.

Germline CDR1 reads SGHRS; CDR2 reads YFSETQ. The CDR3 is 11 amino acids. Only the protein sequence is given. Regarding this clone: Its antigen is still unknown.

Donors were roughly 11 juvenile idiopathic arthritis patients with active disease, 3 polyarticular and 8 oligoarticular. Study findings and constraints: Inflammation-associated Treg cells in blood had less TCR diversity than the remaining blood Treg cells. iaTreg cells shared more CDR3 sequences with synovial Tregs than other blood Tregs did.

TCRdb keeps only in-frame clones here, not all; method: immunoSEQ multiplex PCR. The listing contains 8,500 to 10,000 clones. The TCR sequence derives from a donor younger than 30 with juvenile idiopathic arthritis. The rearrangement links TRBV5-1 to TRBJ2-3. The sequencing sample was made of Treg cells from blood. Subset denoted: HLA-DR+ inflammation-associated blood Treg cells. This CDR3 reads CASSERNTQYF.